This TCR beta chain comes out of a study of blood T cell repertoires in COVID-19. Study summary: Samples taken during acute and convalescent COVID-19 were collected in the United States, Italy and Spain. T cells, B-cell-depleted T cells, or PBMCs provided the cDNA or gDNA that served as material.

Under the authors' procedure: From reference gene primer amplification, estimates of nucleated cell counts were derived. TCRdb's copy holds only in-frame clones and misses some; the assay was immunoSEQ multiplex PCR. V and J calls and clone size are as listed in that table; D and trimming were resolved from the DNA. The table includes roughly 310,000 clones, 70% to 90% detected once. Germline V gene sequence: CDR1 SGHVS, CDR2 FQNEAQ. Deletions cut 2 bases from V and 2 bases from J, with 10 bases between. The CDR3 sequence is 14 residues long. The TCR sequence derives from a woman in her forties or fifties with active or convalescent COVID-19. The V and J genes are TRBV7-8 and TRBJ2-7; D possibly corresponds to TRBD2 (5 bases). Sequencing was performed on peripheral blood. The CDR3 coding sequence is TGTGCCAGCAGCTTAAACGGGGAGCCCTACGAGCAGTACTTC. Encoded protein: CASSLNGEPYEQYF. The whole variable domain, remainder taken from reference TRBV7-8 and TRBJ2-7, is GAGVSQSPRYKVAKRGQDVALRCDPISGHVSLFWYQQALGQGPEFLTYFQNEAQLDKSGLPSDRFFAERPEGSVSTLKIQRTQQEDSAVYLCASSLNGEPYEQYFGPGTRLTVT.